This entry lists 11 T cell receptor beta chains sequenced from one sample in a study of blood T cells in healthy people across ages. Then a second PCR, running roughly 7 to 11 cycles, was carried out with a sample-barcoded 5' primer and a J-beta primer mix. TCRdb independently ran MiXCR on the 5' RACE reads; one entry per CDR3 protein. Of about 1.4 million distinct CDR3 sequences listed, around 55% are singletons. Sequenced: blood. These receptor sequences come from a man younger than 35 in good health.

V usage is TRBV20-1 and J usage is TRBJ2-5; 8 bases align to TRBD2. The ends lost 7 bases at V and 4 bases at J; junction bases unmatched: 23. The CDR3 loop spans 18 amino acids. Germline V gene lookup returns CDR1 DFQATT and CDR2 SNEGSKA (reference sequence). CDR3 residues: CSVSGTSAWFVFGETQYF. Written as DNA, the CDR3 is TGCAGTGTGTCCGGGACTAGTGCGTGGTTCGTATTCGGAGAGACCCAGTACTTC.

This chain uses TRBV20-1 with TRBJ2-3; D is perhaps TRBD1 or TRBD2 (5 bases each). This CDR3 is built from 17 residues. V lost 0 bases, J lost 1 base, and 17 bases lay in between. Germline V CDR1 and CDR2: DFQATT, SNEGSKA (reference sequence). The CDR3 region has the DNA TGCAGTGCTAGAGATGGGGGATCCCTAGTCGGCACAGATACGCAGTATTTT. Translation gives CSARDGGSLVGTDTQYF.

This clonotype was observed a few times. This chain uses TRBV4-1 with TRBJ2-7; no reliable D call. V lost 6 bases, J lost 1 base, and 10 bases lay in between. The CDR3 is 13 residues long. Looked up from germline, CDR1 is MGHRA and CDR2 is YSYEKL. The CDR3 is CASRNLLSYEQYF. The DNA of the CDR3 is TGCGCCAGCAGAAACCTTCTTTCCTACGAGCAGTACTTC.

The chain uses TRBV4-1 and TRBJ1-5, with D uncertain. This CDR3 comprises 16 residues. The ends were cut back, 0 bases at V and 0 bases at J, with 9 bases in the middle. Germline CDR1 MGHRA, CDR2 YSYEKL. The CDR3 region is CASSQDPGYSNQPQHF. CDR3 in DNA: TGCGCCAGCAGCCAAGACCCCGGATATAGCAATCAGCCCCAGCATTTT.

Only one count was recorded for this clonotype. This chain joins TRBV4-1 and TRBJ1-5; the match to TRBD1 covers 7 bases. With 1 base clipped from V and 2 bases from J, the junction kept 5 bases outside the gene matches. Germline values: CDR1 MGHRA, CDR2 YSYEKL. This CDR3 is 16 amino acids long. Written as DNA, the CDR3 is TGCGCCAGCAGCCAAGTTTCCGGGACAGGCAATCAGCCCCAGCATTTT. Translating gives CASSQVSGTGNQPQHF.

This chain joins TRBV4-2 and TRBJ2-7; TRBD1 matches at 9 bases. After removal of 4 bases from V and 2 bases from J, the junction contained 9 bases not matched to a gene. The germline CDR1 and CDR2 sequences are LGHNA and YNFKEQ. CDR3 length: 16 amino acids. The CDR3 DNA sequence: TGTGCCAGCAGCCGAACTACAGGGGGCGCGACCTACGAGCAGTACTTC. It encodes CASSRTTGGATYEQYF.

V and J are TRBV25-1 and TRBJ2-3, with D possibly TRBD2 on 6 matching bases. This CDR3 region has 16 residues. The germline gives CDR1 MGHDK, CDR2 SYGVNS. The germline V and J ends were trimmed by 0 bases and 0 bases, with 10 bases remaining between them. The chain's CDR3 is CASSEYFGGSTDTQYF. CDR3 coding DNA: TGTGCCAGCAGTGAATATTTCGGGGGTAGCACAGATACGCAGTATTTT.

This clonotype has more than one count but fewer than ten. The V and J genes are TRBV9 and TRBJ1-2; tentative D call: TRBD1 (5 bases). CDR3 length equals 14 residues. The ends were cut back, 1 base at V and 5 bases at J, with 12 bases in the middle. In germline, CDR1 is SGDLS, CDR2 YYNGEE. CDR3 loop: CASSVTGKGYGYTF. The DNA for the CDR3 is TGTGCCAGCAGCGTAACCGGGAAGGGGTATGGCTACACCTTC.

V is TRBV18 and J is TRBJ1-1, with TRBD1 as a possible D gene (6 bases). The CDR3 has 15 residues. Germline assignment: CDR1 KGHSH and CDR2 LQKENI. The V and J ends lost 1 base and 4 bases respectively, with 13 bases between them. The CDR3 loop reads CASSPREGGTTEAFF. In nucleotides, the CDR3 is TGTGCCAGCTCACCACGGGAGGGGGGCACCACTGAAGCTTTCTTT.

The rearrangement uses TRBV12-3 or TRBV12-4 and TRBJ2-4, with D possibly being TRBD1 (5 bases). Trimming left V 4 bases short and J 6 bases short, with 10 bases between. The CDR3 totals 13 residues. CDR3 DNA sequence: TGTGCCAGCAGTTCAGGGATTCTAAACATTCAGTACTTC. Residues: CASSSGILNIQYF.

DNA for the CDR3: TGCGCCAGCAGCCAAGAATCTGGGACCCAGTACTTC. Protein: CASSQESGTQYF. The J gene is TRBJ2-7, the V gene TRBV4-1; D uncertain. The closer fit of TRBJ2-5 to the DNA end suggests the J call may be wrong. The germline CDR1 and CDR2 sequences are MGHRA and YSYEKL. The CDR3 loop spans 12 amino acids.